A single T cell receptor (beta chain) is shown here with its context. Its antigen remains unidentified. Starting material of about 480 ng total RNA yielded TCR beta cDNA via a constant-region primer. Amplification in three nested multiplex PCR rounds with slightly modified ARM-PCR gave rise to TCR beta libraries. In the first two PCR rounds, TRBV1-TRBV30 forward primers were paired with a C-beta reverse primer, and each round lasted roughly 9 cycles. TCRdb redid the calling of the multiplex PCR reads with MiXCR, one entry per CDR3 protein. The table has about 120,000 distinct CDR3 sequences, 50% to 65% seen once. Germline V gene sequence: CDR1 SGHAT, CDR2 FQNNGV. CDR3 length equals 16 residues. V was shortened by 6 bases and J by 3 bases, with 15 bases between the two germline ends. The sample comes from a study of tumor-infiltrating lymphocytes in primary liver carcinoma. Study-wide results and limits: Merely some 7-24% of top clones spanned all five tumor regions.

Investigators took RNA and DNA out together from 20-30 mg of unsorted bulk tissue. Tumor regions sampled: superior, inferior, left, right poles, and centre. The clonotype was recovered from a woman aged 60-70 years with primary liver carcinoma and hepatitis B virus infection. The V gene is TRBV11-2, the J gene TRBJ2-6, with D perhaps matching TRBD2 (7 bases). The material sequenced was liver tumor tissue from sampling region 1. Documented subset: tumor region T1, superior pole. CDR3 sequence (DNA): TGTGCCAGCAGTACACGGGGGGCTATTGGGGCCAACGTCCTGACTTTC. Protein: CASSTRGAIGANVLTF.